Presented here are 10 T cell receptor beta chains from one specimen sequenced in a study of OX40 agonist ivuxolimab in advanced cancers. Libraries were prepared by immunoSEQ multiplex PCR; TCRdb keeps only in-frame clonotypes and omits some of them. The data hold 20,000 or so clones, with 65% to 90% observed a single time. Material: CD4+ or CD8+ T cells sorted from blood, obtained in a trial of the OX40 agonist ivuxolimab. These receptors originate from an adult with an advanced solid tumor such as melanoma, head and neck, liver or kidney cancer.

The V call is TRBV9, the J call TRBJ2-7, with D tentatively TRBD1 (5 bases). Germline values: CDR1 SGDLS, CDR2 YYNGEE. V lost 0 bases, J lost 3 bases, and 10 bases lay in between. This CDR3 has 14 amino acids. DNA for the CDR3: TGTGCCAGCAGCGTAGGGCAGGGCAACTACGAGCAGTACTTC. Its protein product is CASSVGQGNYEQYF.

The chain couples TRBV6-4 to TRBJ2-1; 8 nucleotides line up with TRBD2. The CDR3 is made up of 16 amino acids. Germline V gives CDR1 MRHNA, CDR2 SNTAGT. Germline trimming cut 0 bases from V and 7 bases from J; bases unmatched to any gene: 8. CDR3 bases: TGTGCCAGCAGTGACTCTTTCGGGGGGGTTGGGAATGAGCAGTTCTTC. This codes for CASSDSFGGVGNEQFF.

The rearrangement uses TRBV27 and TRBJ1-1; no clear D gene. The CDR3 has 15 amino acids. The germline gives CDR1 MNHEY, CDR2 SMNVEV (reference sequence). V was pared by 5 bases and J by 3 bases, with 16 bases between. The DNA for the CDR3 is TGTGCCAGCAGTCCGATAGGAATGGGGTACACTGAAGCTTTCTTT. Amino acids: CASSPIGMGYTEAFF.

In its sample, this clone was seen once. CDR3 sequence: CASSFAGQGASVKNIQYF. The CDR3 DNA is TGCGCCAGCAGCTTTGCTGGGCAGGGGGCTTCGGTCAAAAACATTCAGTACTTC. The rearrangement links TRBV5-1 to TRBJ2-4; TRBD1 matches at 8 bases. Germline V gives CDR1 SGHRS, CDR2 YFSETQ. The CDR3 length is 18 residues. V lost 2 bases and J lost 3; bases outside the gene matches: 13.

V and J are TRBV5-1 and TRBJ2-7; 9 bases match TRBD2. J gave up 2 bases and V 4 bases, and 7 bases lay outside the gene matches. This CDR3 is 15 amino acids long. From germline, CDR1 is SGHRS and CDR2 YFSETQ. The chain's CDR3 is CASSQGSGRTYEQYF. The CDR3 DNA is TGCGCCAGCAGCCAGGGCAGCGGGAGGACCTACGAGCAGTACTTC.

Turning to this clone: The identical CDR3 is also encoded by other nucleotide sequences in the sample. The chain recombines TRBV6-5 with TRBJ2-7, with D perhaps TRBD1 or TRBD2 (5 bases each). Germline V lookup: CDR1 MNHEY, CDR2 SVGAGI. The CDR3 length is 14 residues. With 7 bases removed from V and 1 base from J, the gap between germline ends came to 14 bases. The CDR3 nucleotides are TGTGCCAGCACCAGGGACCGCGATTCCTACGAGCAGTACTTC. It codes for CASTRDRDSYEQYF.

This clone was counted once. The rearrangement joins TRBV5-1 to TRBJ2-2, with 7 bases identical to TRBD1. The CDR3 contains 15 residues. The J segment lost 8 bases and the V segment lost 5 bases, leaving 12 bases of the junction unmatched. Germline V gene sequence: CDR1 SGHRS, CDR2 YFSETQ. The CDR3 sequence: CASSLAGTAEGELFF. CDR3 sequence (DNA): TGCGCCAGCAGTTTAGCCGGGACAGCCGAGGGGGAGCTGTTTTTT.

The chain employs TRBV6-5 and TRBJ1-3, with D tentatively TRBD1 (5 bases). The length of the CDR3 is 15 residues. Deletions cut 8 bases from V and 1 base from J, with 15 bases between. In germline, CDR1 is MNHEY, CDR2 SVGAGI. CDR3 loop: CASGKGGQSGNTIYF. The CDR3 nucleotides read TGTGCCAGCGGGAAAGGCGGACAATCTGGAAACACCATATATTTT.

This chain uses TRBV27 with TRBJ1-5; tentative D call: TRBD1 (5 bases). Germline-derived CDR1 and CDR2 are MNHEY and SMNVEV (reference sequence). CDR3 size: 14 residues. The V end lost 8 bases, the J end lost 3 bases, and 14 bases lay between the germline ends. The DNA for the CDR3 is TGTGCCAGCGATTTACAGGCTGACAATCAGCCCCAGCATTTT. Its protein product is CASDLQADNQPQHF.

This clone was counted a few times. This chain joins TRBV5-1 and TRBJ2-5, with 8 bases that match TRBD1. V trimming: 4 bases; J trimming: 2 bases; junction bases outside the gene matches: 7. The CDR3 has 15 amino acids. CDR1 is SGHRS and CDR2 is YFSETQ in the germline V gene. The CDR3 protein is CASSVLRQGQETQYF. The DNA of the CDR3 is TGCGCCAGCAGCGTCCTCCGACAGGGGCAAGAGACCCAGTACTTC.